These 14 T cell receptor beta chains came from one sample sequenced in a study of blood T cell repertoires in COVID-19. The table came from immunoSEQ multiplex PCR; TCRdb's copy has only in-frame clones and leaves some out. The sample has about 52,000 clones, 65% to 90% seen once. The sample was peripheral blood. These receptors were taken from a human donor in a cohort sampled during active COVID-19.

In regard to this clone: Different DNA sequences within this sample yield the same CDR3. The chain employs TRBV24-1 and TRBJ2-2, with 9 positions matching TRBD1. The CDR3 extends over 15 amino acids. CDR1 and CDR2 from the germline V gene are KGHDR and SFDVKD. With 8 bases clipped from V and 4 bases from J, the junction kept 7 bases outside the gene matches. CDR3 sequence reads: CATNTGTGSTGELFF. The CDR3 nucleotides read TGTGCCACCAATACCGGGACAGGGAGCACCGGGGAGCTGTTTTTT.

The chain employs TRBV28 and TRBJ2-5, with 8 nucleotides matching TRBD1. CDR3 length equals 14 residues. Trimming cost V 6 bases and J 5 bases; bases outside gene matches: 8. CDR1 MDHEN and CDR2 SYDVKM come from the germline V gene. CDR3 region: CASSSGQGRETQYF. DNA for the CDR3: TGTGCCAGCAGCTCTGGACAGGGTCGGGAGACCCAGTACTTC.

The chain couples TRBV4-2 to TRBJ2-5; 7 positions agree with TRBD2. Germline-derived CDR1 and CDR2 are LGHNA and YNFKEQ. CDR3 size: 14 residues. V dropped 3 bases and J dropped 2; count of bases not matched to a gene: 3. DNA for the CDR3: TGTGCCAGCAGCCAGGGGGGAGGGCAAGAGACCCAGTACTTC. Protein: CASSQGGGQETQYF.

The CDR3 sequence is CASSIPLWAGVSGANVLTF. CDR3 sequence (DNA): TGTGCCAGTAGTATCCCACTTTGGGCAGGGGTCTCTGGGGCCAACGTCCTGACTTTC. The chain uses TRBV19 and TRBJ2-6; maybe TRBD1 (6 bases). The CDR3 is made up of 19 amino acids. Trimming took 3 bases from V and 0 from J, leaving 18 bases between them. From germline, CDR1 is LNHDA and CDR2 SQIVND (reference sequence). Variable domain in full (rest from reference TRBV19 and TRBJ2-6): DGGITQSPKYLFRKEGQNVTLSCEQNLNHDAMYWYRQDPGQGLRLIYYSQIVNDFQKGDIAEGYSVSREKKESFPLTVTSAQKNPTAFYLCASSIPLWAGVSGANVLTFGAGSRLTVL.

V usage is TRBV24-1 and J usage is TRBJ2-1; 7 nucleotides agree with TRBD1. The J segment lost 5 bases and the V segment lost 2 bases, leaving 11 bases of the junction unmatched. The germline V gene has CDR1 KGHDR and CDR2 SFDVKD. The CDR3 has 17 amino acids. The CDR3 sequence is CATSDYVRTGEDNEQFF. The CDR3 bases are TGTGCCACCAGTGATTATGTTCGCACAGGGGAAGACAATGAGCAGTTCTTC.

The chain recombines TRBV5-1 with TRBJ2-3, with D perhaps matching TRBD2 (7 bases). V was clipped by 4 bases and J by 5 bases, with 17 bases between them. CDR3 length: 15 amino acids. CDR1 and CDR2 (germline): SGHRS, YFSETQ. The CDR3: CASSPGQPGGDTQYF. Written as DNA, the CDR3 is TGCGCCAGCAGCCCTGGACAGCCGGGGGGAGATACGCAGTATTTT.

In nucleotides, the CDR3 is TGTGCCAGTATGTCACAGGGAGTCCTCAAAAACATTCAGTACTTC. It encodes CASMSQGVLKNIQYF. This sequence joins TRBV2 and TRBJ2-4, with TRBD1 as a possible D gene (6 bases). There are 15 residues in the CDR3. CDR1 and CDR2 from the germline V gene are SNHLY and FYNNEI. Deletions cut 9 bases from V and 3 bases from J, with 18 bases between.

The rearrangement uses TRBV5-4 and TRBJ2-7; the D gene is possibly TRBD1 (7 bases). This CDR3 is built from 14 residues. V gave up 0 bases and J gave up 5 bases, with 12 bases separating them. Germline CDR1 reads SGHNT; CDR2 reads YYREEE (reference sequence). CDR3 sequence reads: CASSLGGDRNEQYF. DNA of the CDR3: TGTGCCAGCAGCTTGGGGGGGGACAGAAACGAGCAGTACTTC. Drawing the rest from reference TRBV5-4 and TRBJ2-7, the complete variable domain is ETGVTQSPTHLIKTRGQQVTLRCSSQSGHNTVSWYQQALGQGPQFIFQYYREEENGRGNFPPRFSGLQFPNYSSELNVNALELDDSALYLCASSLGGDRNEQYFGPGTRLTVT.

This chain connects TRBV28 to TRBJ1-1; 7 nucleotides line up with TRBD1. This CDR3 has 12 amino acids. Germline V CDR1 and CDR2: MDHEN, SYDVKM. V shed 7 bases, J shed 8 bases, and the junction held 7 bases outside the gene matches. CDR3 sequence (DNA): TGTGCCAGCACAATCCGGGACAGAGAAGCTTTCTTT. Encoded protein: CASTIRDREAFF.

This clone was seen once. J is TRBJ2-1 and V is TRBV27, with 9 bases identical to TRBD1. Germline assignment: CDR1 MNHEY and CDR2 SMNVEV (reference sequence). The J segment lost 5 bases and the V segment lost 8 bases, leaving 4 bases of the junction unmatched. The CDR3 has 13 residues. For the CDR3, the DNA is TGTGCCAGCCGCGGACAGGGGAACAATGAGCAGTTCTTC. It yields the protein CASRGQGNNEQFF.

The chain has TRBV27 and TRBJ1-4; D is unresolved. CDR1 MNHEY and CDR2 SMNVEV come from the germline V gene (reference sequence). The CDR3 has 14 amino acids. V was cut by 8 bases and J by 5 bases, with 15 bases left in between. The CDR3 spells CASGETRQNEKLFF. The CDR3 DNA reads TGTGCCAGCGGCGAGACAAGACAAAATGAAAAACTGTTTTTT. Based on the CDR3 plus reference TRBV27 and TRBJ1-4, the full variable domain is EAQVTQNPRYLITVTGKKLTVTCSQNMNHEYMSWYRQDPGLGLRQIYYSMNVEVTDKGDVPEGYKVSRKEKRNFPLILESPSPNQTSLYFCASGETRQNEKLFFGSGTQLSVL.

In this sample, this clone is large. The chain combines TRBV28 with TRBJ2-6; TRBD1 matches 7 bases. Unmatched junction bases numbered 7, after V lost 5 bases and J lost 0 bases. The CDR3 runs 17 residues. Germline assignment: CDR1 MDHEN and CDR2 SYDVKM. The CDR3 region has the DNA TGTGCCAGCAGTCTCGGACAGGCGGTCTCTGGGGCCAACGTCCTGACTTTC. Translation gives CASSLGQAVSGANVLTF.

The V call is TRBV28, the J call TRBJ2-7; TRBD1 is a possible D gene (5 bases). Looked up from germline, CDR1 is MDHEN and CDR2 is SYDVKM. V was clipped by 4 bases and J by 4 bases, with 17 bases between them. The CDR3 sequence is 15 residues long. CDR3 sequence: CASSSYPQSGYEQYF. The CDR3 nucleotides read TGTGCCAGCAGTTCCTACCCCCAATCAGGGTACGAGCAGTACTTC.

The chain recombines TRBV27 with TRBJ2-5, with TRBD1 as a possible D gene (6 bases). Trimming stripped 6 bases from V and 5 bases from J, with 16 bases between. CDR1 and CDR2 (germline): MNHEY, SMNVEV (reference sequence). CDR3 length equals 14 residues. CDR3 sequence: CASSVARGRETQYF. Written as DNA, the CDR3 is TGTGCCAGCAGCGTCGCCAGGGGTCGGGAGACCCAGTACTTC.